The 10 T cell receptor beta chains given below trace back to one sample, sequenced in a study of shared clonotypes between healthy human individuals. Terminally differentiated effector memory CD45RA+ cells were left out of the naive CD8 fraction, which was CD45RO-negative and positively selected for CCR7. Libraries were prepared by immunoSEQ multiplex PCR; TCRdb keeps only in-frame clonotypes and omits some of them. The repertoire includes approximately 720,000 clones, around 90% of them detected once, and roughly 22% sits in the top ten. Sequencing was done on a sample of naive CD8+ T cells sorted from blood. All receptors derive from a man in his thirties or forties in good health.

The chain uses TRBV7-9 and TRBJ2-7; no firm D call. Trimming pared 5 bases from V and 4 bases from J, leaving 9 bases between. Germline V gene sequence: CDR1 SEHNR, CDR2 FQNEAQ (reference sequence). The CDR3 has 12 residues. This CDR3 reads CASSPAVYEQYF. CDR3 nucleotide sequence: TGTGCCAGCAGCCCCGCGGTTTACGAGCAGTACTTC.

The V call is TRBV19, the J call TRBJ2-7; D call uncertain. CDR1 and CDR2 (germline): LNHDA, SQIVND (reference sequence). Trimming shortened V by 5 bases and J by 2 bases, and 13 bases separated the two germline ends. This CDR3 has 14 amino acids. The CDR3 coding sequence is TGTGCCAGTAGTCCGACGGGCGCAACCTACGAGCAGTACTTC. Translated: CASSPTGATYEQYF.

The CDR3 sequence is CASSQDRSAFYEQYF. CDR3 coding DNA: TGCGCCAGCAGCCAAGATCGATCTGCCTTCTACGAGCAGTACTTC. The chain combines TRBV4-3 with TRBJ2-7, with D hard to call. The CDR3 totals 15 residues. From germline, CDR1 is LGHNA and CDR2 YSLEER. The V gene lost 0 bases and the J gene lost 3 bases, with 12 bases spanning the gap.

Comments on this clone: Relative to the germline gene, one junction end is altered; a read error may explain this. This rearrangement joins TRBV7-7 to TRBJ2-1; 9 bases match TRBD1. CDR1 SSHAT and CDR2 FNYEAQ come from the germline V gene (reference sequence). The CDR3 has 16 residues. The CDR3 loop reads CASSPELGQGYNEQFF. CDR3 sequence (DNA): TGTGCTAGCAGCCCGGAGTTGGGACAGGGCTACAATGAGCAGTTCTTC.

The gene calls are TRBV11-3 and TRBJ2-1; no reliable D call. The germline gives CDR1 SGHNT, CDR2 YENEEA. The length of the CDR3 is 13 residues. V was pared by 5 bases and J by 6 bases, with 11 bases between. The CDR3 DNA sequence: TGTGCCAGCAGCCCGCCGGTGACCAATGAGCAGTTCTTC. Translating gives CASSPPVTNEQFF.

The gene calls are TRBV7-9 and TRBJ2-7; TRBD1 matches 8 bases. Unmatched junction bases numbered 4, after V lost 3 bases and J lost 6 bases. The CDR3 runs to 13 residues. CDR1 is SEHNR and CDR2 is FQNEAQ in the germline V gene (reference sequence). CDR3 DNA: TGTGCCAGCAGCTTTCGGGACAGGAGCGAGCAGTACTTC. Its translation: CASSFRDRSEQYF.

The CDR3 sequence is CASSPGGGINTEAFF. The DNA for the CDR3 is TGTGCCAGCAGCCCCGGAGGGGGGATAAACACTGAAGCTTTCTTT. This chain links TRBV7-2 with TRBJ1-1, with a tentative D call TRBD1 (6 bases). The germline CDR1 and CDR2 sequences are SGHTA and FQGNSA. The CDR3 contains 15 residues. Deletions cut 5 bases from V and 2 bases from J, with 15 bases between.

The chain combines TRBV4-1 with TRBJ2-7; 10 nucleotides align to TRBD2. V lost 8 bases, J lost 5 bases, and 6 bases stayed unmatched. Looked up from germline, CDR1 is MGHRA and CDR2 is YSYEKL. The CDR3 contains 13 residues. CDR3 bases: TGCGCCAGCCCGGGACTAGCGTATGACGAGCAGTACTTC. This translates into CASPGLAYDEQYF.

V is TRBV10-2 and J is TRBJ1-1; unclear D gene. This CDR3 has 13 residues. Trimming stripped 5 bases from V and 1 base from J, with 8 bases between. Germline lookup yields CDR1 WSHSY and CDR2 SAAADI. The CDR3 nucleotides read TGCGCCAGCAGTATGACACGGAACACTGAAGCTTTCTTT. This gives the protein CASSMTRNTEAFF.

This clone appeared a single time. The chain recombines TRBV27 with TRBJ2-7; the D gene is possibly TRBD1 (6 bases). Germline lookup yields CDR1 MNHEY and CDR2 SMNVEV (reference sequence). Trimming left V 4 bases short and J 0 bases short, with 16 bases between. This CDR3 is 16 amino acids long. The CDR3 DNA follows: TGTGCCAGCAGTTCCAACACAGGGCACAACTCCTACGAGCAGTACTTC. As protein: CASSSNTGHNSYEQYF.